This T cell receptor beta chain was sequenced for a study of T cell changes during pregnancy in multiple sclerosis. The repertoire was sequenced with immunoSEQ multiplex PCR; TCRdb's copy has only in-frame clones and lacks some. This sample has roughly 99,000 clones, with about nine tenths found just once. This CDR3 has 14 amino acids. J gave up 4 bases and V 5 bases, and 7 bases lay outside the gene matches. Germline values: CDR1 SEHNR, CDR2 FQNEAQ (reference sequence). The specimen was peripheral blood, collected in the third trimester of pregnancy. The source of this sequence is a female donor in good health, enrolled as a control in a pregnancy study. This sequence joins TRBV7-9 and TRBJ2-7, with 8 bases lining up with TRBD1. Written as DNA, the CDR3 is TGTGCCAGCAGCCTAGGACAGGGAGAGTACGAGCAGTACTTC. Its translation is CASSLGQGEYEQYF.